These 23 T cell receptor beta chains were all obtained from the same sample, sequenced in a study of blood T cell repertoires in COVID-19. The data were produced by immunoSEQ multiplex PCR, yet TCRdb's version contains in-frame clones alone and is incomplete. The sample contains over 45,000 clones, 75% to 85% of which appear only once. The sample comprised peripheral blood. Source of these receptors: a man aged 35 to 55 with acute or convalescent COVID-19.

The V and J genes are TRBV7-2 and TRBJ1-4, with TRBD1 matching over 7 bases. The CDR3 contains 17 residues. The ends lost 2 bases at V and 8 bases at J; junction bases unmatched: 14. Germline V gene sequence: CDR1 SGHTA, CDR2 FQGNSA. CDR3 DNA sequence: TGTGCCAGCAGCTTAAGTTTCGGGGGACAGCCGATCGAAAAACTGTTTTTT. Encoded protein: CASSLSFGGQPIEKLFF.

V and J are TRBV2 and TRBJ1-5; D might be TRBD1 (5 bases). This CDR3 comprises 12 residues. V was cut by 7 bases and J by 7 bases, with 11 bases left in between. Germline-derived CDR1 and CDR2 are SNHLY and FYNNEI. The CDR3 is CASNPGRQPQHF. The CDR3 region has the DNA TGTGCCAGCAATCCAGGGAGGCAGCCCCAGCATTTT.

In regard to this clone: One end of the junction is discordant with germline, which a read error may explain. This sequence joins TRBV5-1 and TRBJ2-5; D call uncertain. Germline V CDR1 and CDR2: SGHRS, YFSETQ. The CDR3 contains 12 residues. The CDR3 DNA sequence: TGCGCCAGCACCTTGGTCGGAGAGACCCAGTACTTC. Encoded protein: CASTLVGETQYF. Full variable domain (outside the CDR3, taken from reference TRBV5-1 and TRBJ2-5): KAGVTQTPRYLIKTRGQQVTLSCSPISGHRSVSWYQQTPGQGLQFLFEYFSETQRNKGNFPGRFSGRQFSNSRSEMNVSTLELGDSALYLCASTLVGETQYFGPGTRLLVL.

This chain links TRBV2 with TRBJ1-6; TRBD1 matches at 7 bases. V lost 5 bases to trimming and J lost 6 bases; unmatched junction nucleotides: 10. CDR1 is SNHLY and CDR2 is FYNNEI in the germline V gene. The CDR3 is made up of 16 amino acids. The CDR3 nucleotides are TGTGCCAGCAGTTTTAAATCGGGACAGAGTAATTCACCCCTCCACTTT. Its translation: CASSFKSGQSNSPLHF.

The CDR3 sequence is CATSRGQGRAEAFF. In DNA, the CDR3 is TGTGCCACCAGCCGCGGACAGGGTAGAGCTGAAGCTTTCTTT. V is TRBV24-1 and J is TRBJ1-1, with 8 nucleotides matching TRBD1. Germline CDR1 is KGHDR and CDR2 is SFDVKD. The CDR3 consists of 14 residues. V lost 7 bases and J lost 6; bases outside the gene matches: 9.

The J gene is TRBJ1-5, the V gene TRBV10-3; D gene uncertain. Trimming shortened V by 0 bases and J by 1 base, and 10 bases separated the two germline ends. This CDR3 is built from 16 residues. Germline assignment: CDR1 ENHRY and CDR2 SYGVKD. CDR3 sequence (DNA): TGTGCCATCAGTGAGTCTAAGACACTCAGCAATCAGCCCCAGCATTTT. Translated, it gives CAISESKTLSNQPQHF.

The chain is built from TRBV5-5 and TRBJ1-5, with unresolved D. The CDR3 has 15 residues. The ends were cut back, 1 base at V and 3 bases at J, with 11 bases in the middle. Per the germline V gene, CDR1 is SGHKS and CDR2 is YYEKEE (reference sequence). The DNA of the CDR3 is TGTGCCAGCAGCTTGAGGCAGGCCTTCAATCAGCCCCAGCATTTT. It yields the protein CASSLRQAFNQPQHF. Filled out from reference TRBV5-5 and TRBJ1-5, the complete variable domain reads DAGVTQSPTHLIKTRGQQVTLRCSPISGHKSVSWYQQVLGQGPQFIFQYYEKEERGRGNFPDRFSARQFPNYSSELNVNALLLGDSALYLCASSLRQAFNQPQHFGDGTRLSIL.

This sequence joins TRBV30 and TRBJ1-5; D remains unclear. The CDR3 is made up of 13 amino acids. Germline CDR1 GTSNPN, CDR2 SVGIG (reference sequence). The V end lost 2 bases, the J end lost 3 bases, and 8 bases lay between the germline ends. CDR3 sequence: CAWSLTDNQPQHF. The CDR3 coding sequence is TGTGCCTGGAGTCTAACAGACAATCAGCCCCAGCATTTT.

This rearrangement joins TRBV10-1 to TRBJ2-2; TRBD2 agrees at 8 bases. V dropped 4 bases and J dropped 5; count of bases not matched to a gene: 6. The CDR3 length is 15 residues. Germline CDR1 and CDR2: WNHNN and SYGVQD (reference sequence). CDR3 protein: CASSGGTGGTGELFF. The DNA for the CDR3 is TGCGCCAGCAGTGGCGGGACGGGGGGGACCGGGGAGCTGTTTTTT.

This sequence joins TRBV7-2 and TRBJ2-3; D unclear. CDR1 is SGHTA, CDR2 FQGNSA, per germline. V was shortened by 2 bases and J by 5 bases, with 8 bases between the two germline ends. The CDR3 runs to 13 residues. In DNA, the CDR3 is TGTGCCAGCAGCTTACGGTCCTTAGATACGCAGTATTTT. Residues: CASSLRSLDTQYF.

The genes are TRBV5-4 and TRBJ1-2; unclear D gene. The CDR3 sequence is 15 residues long. CDR1 is SGHNT and CDR2 is YYREEE in the germline V gene (reference sequence). Between the trimmed V and J ends, which lost 1 base and 0 bases, there was a span of 10 bases. In DNA, the CDR3 is TGTGCCAGCAGCTTGATGGGTACTACTAACTATGGCTACACCTTC. Amino acid sequence: CASSLMGTTNYGYTF.

V gene TRBV12-3 or TRBV12-4 combines with J gene TRBJ1-6, with 9 bases fitting TRBD1. The CDR3 sequence is 12 residues long. With V trimmed by 6 bases and J by 9 bases, 0 bases remained unmatched. This CDR3 is CASRTGGSPLHF. As DNA, the CDR3 is TGTGCCAGCAGGACAGGGGGTTCACCCCTCCACTTT.

The rearrangement uses TRBV28 and TRBJ2-7, with 11 bases identical to TRBD2. The length of the CDR3 is 14 residues. Germline loops: CDR1 MDHEN, CDR2 SYDVKM. The trim removed 3 bases at V and 6 bases at J, leaving 4 bases unmatched. CDR3: CASSFTSGGAEQYF. CDR3 bases: TGTGCCAGCAGTTTCACTAGCGGGGGAGCCGAGCAGTACTTC.

This chain links TRBV6-5 with TRBJ2-1; 7 bases are a match to TRBD1. The CDR3 spans 13 residues. V shed 6 bases and J 2 bases; nucleotides not matched to a gene: 1. Germline V gene data show CDR1 as MNHEY and CDR2 as SVGAGI. The CDR3 region is CASRGQTYNEQFF. CDR3 in DNA: TGTGCCAGCAGGGGACAGACCTACAATGAGCAGTTCTTC.

The CDR3 coding sequence is TGTGCCAGCAGTTTAAGGGCGGGCGAGACCCAGTACTTC. This gives the protein CASSLRAGETQYF. The chain has TRBV12-3 or TRBV12-4 and TRBJ2-5, with D possibly matching TRBD2 (5 bases). Trimming took 2 bases from V and 5 from J, leaving 9 bases between them. There are 13 residues in the CDR3.

This chain links TRBV7-9 with TRBJ2-3, with D perhaps matching TRBD1 (6 bases). The CDR3 sequence is 15 residues long. CDR1 SEHNR and CDR2 FQNEAQ come from the germline V gene (reference sequence). Trimming stripped 0 bases from V and 1 base from J, with 8 bases between. Here the CDR3 reads CASSLAPGGTDTQYF. As DNA, the CDR3 is TGTGCCAGCAGCTTAGCGCCAGGGGGCACAGATACGCAGTATTTT.

V usage is TRBV24-1 and J usage is TRBJ2-2; D possibly corresponds to TRBD2 (6 bases). V was clipped by 6 bases and J by 6 bases, with 13 bases between them. The CDR3 runs 14 residues. The germline gives CDR1 KGHDR, CDR2 SFDVKD. CDR3 loop: CATSPWGGPGELFF. For the CDR3, the DNA is TGTGCCACCAGTCCCTGGGGAGGTCCCGGGGAGCTGTTTTTT.

The rearrangement joins TRBV19 to TRBJ2-7; maybe TRBD2 (5 bases). Germline CDR1 reads LNHDA; CDR2 reads SQIVND (reference sequence). CDR3 size: 15 residues. Trimming cost V 0 bases and J 1 base, with 10 bases left between them. DNA for the CDR3: TGTGCCAGTAGTATAGATCATGAGCGGTCCTACGAGCAGTACTTC. Residues: CASSIDHERSYEQYF. The full variable domain, with the rest looked up from reference TRBV19 and TRBJ2-7, is DGGITQSPKYLFRKEGQNVTLSCEQNLNHDAMYWYRQDPGQGLRLIYYSQIVNDFQKGDIAEGYSVSREKKESFPLTVTSAQKNPTAFYLCASSIDHERSYEQYFGPGTRLTVT.

The chain is built from TRBV7-9 and TRBJ1-6, with D perhaps TRBD1 (5 bases). Trimming removed 6 bases from V and 11 bases from J, with 20 bases in between. Germline loops: CDR1 SEHNR, CDR2 FQNEAQ (reference sequence). The CDR3 is 15 residues long. CDR3 bases: TGTGCCAGCAGAAGGTCACCAGGGTCTTCGACACCCCTCCACTTT. Protein sequence: CASRRSPGSSTPLHF. The entire variable domain, with the rest obtained from reference TRBV7-9 and TRBJ1-6, is as follows: DTGVSQNPRHKITKRGQNVTFRCDPISEHNRLYWYRQTLGQGPEFLTYFQNEAQLEKSRLLSDRFSAERPKGSFSTLEIQRTEQGDSAMYLCASRRSPGSSTPLHFGNGTRLTVT.

This clone turned up a few times. The chain combines TRBV3-1 (or the pseudogene TRBV3-2) with TRBJ1-3; no clear D. CDR1 is LGHDT, CDR2 YNNKEL, per germline (reference sequence). This CDR3 contains 13 residues. V was shortened by 2 bases and J by 7 bases, with 9 bases between the two germline ends. CDR3 sequence reads: CASSQTAGNTIYF. The CDR3, as DNA: TGTGCCAGCAGCCAAACCGCGGGGAACACCATATATTTT.

The J gene is TRBJ2-7, the V gene TRBV5-4; D possibly corresponds to TRBD2 (7 bases). Germline V lookup: CDR1 SGHNT, CDR2 YYREEE (reference sequence). With 2 bases removed from V and 3 bases from J, the gap between germline ends came to 12 bases. The CDR3 spans 14 residues. CDR3 sequence: CASSFKGGHYEQYF. The CDR3 DNA sequence: TGTGCCAGCAGCTTTAAGGGGGGGCACTACGAGCAGTACTTC.

V gene TRBV6-5 combines with J gene TRBJ1-2; no firm D call. Per germline, CDR1 MNHEY and CDR2 SVGAGI. The CDR3 is made up of 14 amino acids. V was clipped by 6 bases and J by 1 base, with 12 bases between them. As DNA, the CDR3 is TGTGCCAGCAGCGGACGGACTAATAACTATGGCTACACCTTC. As protein: CASSGRTNNYGYTF.

This clone qualifies as medium-sized (0.01 to 0.1%). This chain joins TRBV24-1 and TRBJ1-2, with 12 bases aligning to TRBD1. Unmatched junction bases numbered 2, after V lost 9 bases and J lost 7 bases. CDR3 length: 12 residues. Germline CDR1 reads KGHDR; CDR2 reads SFDVKD. CDR3 in DNA: TGTGCCACCGGGACAGGGGGCTCTGGCTACACCTTC. It encodes CATGTGGSGYTF.